The source of this TCR beta chain is a study of OX40 agonist ivuxolimab in advanced cancers. Study-wide background: The patients' treatment was ivuxolimab, an agonistic anti-OX40 (CD134) antibody. Participants averaged about 60 years of age (range about 23 to 80) and were 75% to 90% male. Study-wide results and limits: At doses 0.1 to 3.0 mg/kg, CD4+ and CD8+ clones expanded.

The CDR3 length is 13 residues. The V end lost 3 bases, the J end lost 7 bases, and 13 bases lay between the germline ends. Germline V gene lookup returns CDR1 MDHEN and CDR2 SYDVKM. Libraries were prepared by immunoSEQ multiplex PCR; TCRdb keeps only in-frame clonotypes and omits some of them. Of around 110,000 clones listed, under 95% are singletons. As for this clone: Antigen unknown.

Sequences were derived from CD4+ or CD8+ T cells sorted from blood, sampled in a trial of the OX40 agonist ivuxolimab. The TCR sequence derives from an adult with an advanced solid tumor such as melanoma, head and neck, liver or kidney cancer. The rearrangement links TRBV28 to TRBJ2-7, with TRBD1 as a possible D gene (5 bases). CDR3 in DNA: TGTGCCAGCAGTTTCCAAGGGGCGCGGGAGCAGTACTTC. The encoded protein is CASSFQGAREQYF.